The following is a TCR beta chain sequence with its context. The antigen is unknown. Documented time point: 20-29 weeks after completion of therapy. Produced via immunoSEQ multiplex PCR; TCRdb's table is partial and in-frame only. This table holds 20,000 or so clones, 84% found once. These data are taken from a study of T cell therapy after organ transplantation. For the study at large: Across 2 to 6 intravenous infusions, patients got a median of 1.92 x 10^8 CMV-specific T cells. Long-term post-therapy samples: blood collected 20 to 29 weeks after completing therapy.

Study results and caveats: Pretherapy CD8 clonality inversely correlated with its fold change after therapy. Minimal repertoire change after therapy followed marked pretherapy expansions in nonresponders.

Germline V gene sequence: CDR1 MNHEY, CDR2 SVGAGI. The CDR3 has 14 residues. V gave up 5 bases and J gave up 3 bases, with 14 bases separating them. The TCR was taken from a human patient who had received a solid organ transplant and had CMV disease. Some T cells may be graft donor cells. The sequenced sample was CD8+ T cells from blood, obtained after autologous CMV-specific T cell therapy. The rearrangement links TRBV6-5 to TRBJ2-7; perhaps TRBD1 as D (6 bases). In DNA, the CDR3 is TGTGCCAGCAGTCCGGAGAGGACAGTCTACGAGCAGTACTTC. This encodes CASSPERTVYEQYF.